This TCR beta chain was obtained from a study of cytomegalovirus exposure and HLA in healthy donors. Study-wide findings and caveats: The investigators catalogued 150 or so TCR beta chains as cytomegalovirus-associated. Among TCR sequences, most were rare, though some public TCRs appeared in many donors.

Assay: immunoSEQ multiplex PCR; the TCRdb copy retains only in-frame clones and omits some. The sample contains approximately 130,000 clones, roughly 90% of which appear only once. Among the 110 or so subjects of the validation cohort, separate from the roughly 700-subject first cohort, were the donors. This clone appeared once. Its matching antigen is unknown. V lost 6 bases to trimming and J lost 1 base, with 16 bases between them. The CDR3 sequence is 15 residues long. Germline CDR1 reads MDHEN; CDR2 reads SYDVKM. The chain joins TRBV28 to TRBJ2-7, with TRBD1 as a possible D gene (5 bases). The sample taken for sequencing was PBMCs. The sequence was collected from a woman in her late teens or twenties in good health and CMV-seronegative. CDR3 in DNA: TGTGCCAGCAGATCCCACGACAGCTCTTCCTACGAGCAGTACTTC. This gives the protein CASRSHDSSSYEQYF.